Shown below are 17 T cell receptor beta chains from a single sample sequenced in a study of metastatic and nonmetastatic thyroid tumors (TCRdb year 2020). Receptor amplification or capture employed PCR. Sequencing was carried out with an Illumina HiSeq 4000. TCRdb itself trimmed the public reads at Q25 with fastp, ran MiXCR and retained productive beta chains. The sample has 35,000 to 50,000 clones on record, around a fifth of them singletons. The ten largest clones represent approximately 16% of the sample. None of the patients had been given any treatment before thyroid surgery. The specimen sequenced was blood. These receptors were obtained from a female donor with papillary thyroid cancer or a benign thyroid nodule (not recorded which). Some clones in this sample may be carry-over from other donors' samples.

This clone occurred a few times. V and J are TRBV2 and TRBJ1-4; D might be TRBD1 (5 bases). CDR1 is SNHLY, CDR2 FYNNEI, per germline. The V end was cut by 7 bases, the J end by 5 bases, with 17 bases between. The CDR3 runs to 15 residues. CDR3 region: CASTYTKGENEKLFF. The CDR3 DNA reads as TGTGCCAGCACCTACACGAAAGGGGAAAATGAAAAACTGTTTTTT.

Remarks on this clone: An end of the junction differs from the germline gene, which may be a read error. This chain uses TRBV28 with TRBJ2-7; no firm D call. The germline CDR1 and CDR2 sequences are MDHEN and SYDVKM. The CDR3 is 12 amino acids. This chain's CDR3 is CASSAPGYDQYF. CDR3 DNA sequence: TGTGCCAGCTCAGCCCCCGGCTACGATCAGTACTTC.

As concerns this clone: With a much larger clone just one base away, this may be a read error. This CDR3 is missing its conserved last phenylalanine or tryptophan, likely due to a read error. The V and J genes are TRBV7-2 and TRBJ1-2; perhaps TRBD1 as D (5 bases). CDR1 and CDR2 (germline): SGHTA, FQGNSA. Trimming removed 6 bases from V and 9 bases from J, with 14 bases in between. This CDR3 is built from 12 residues. The CDR3 here is CASRPGLGCYTS. In DNA, the CDR3 is TGTGCCAGCAGGCCGGGACTGGGGTGCTACACCTCC.

This clone appeared many times. V is TRBV7-3 and J is TRBJ2-7, with a possible D match to TRBD1 (5 bases). The ends were cut back, 1 base at V and 0 bases at J, with 16 bases in the middle. This CDR3 is 17 amino acids long. Germline V gene sequence: CDR1 SGHTA, CDR2 FQGTGA. In DNA form, the CDR3 reads TGTGCCAGCAGCTTAAAGGTAGGCAGGGAACGCTCCTACGAGCAGTACTTC. Amino acid sequence: CASSLKVGRERSYEQYF.

The CDR3 coding sequence is TGTGCCAGCAGAACTACTGCAGGGGGCGTTTGGTACTATGGCTACACCTTC. This sequence encodes CASRTTAGGVWYYGYTF. The rearrangement links TRBV3-1 to TRBJ1-2; 8 bases line up with TRBD1. The V and J ends lost 6 bases and 3 bases, in that order; junction bases with no gene match: 15. The CDR3 has 17 amino acids. The V gene's germline CDR1 is LGHDT and CDR2 YNNKEL (reference sequence).

The V gene is TRBV6-4, the J gene TRBJ2-1; D ambiguous. Looked up from germline, CDR1 is MRHNA and CDR2 is SNTAGT. This CDR3 is built from 13 residues. With 1 base removed from V and 13 bases from J, the gap between germline ends came to 14 bases. The CDR3 loop reads CASSDWSTSAQFF. CDR3 bases: TGTGCCAGCAGTGACTGGTCGACGAGCGCCCAGTTCTTC.

The V gene is TRBV28, the J gene TRBJ2-7, with D unresolved. Trimming took 2 bases from V and 2 from J, leaving 4 bases between them. Germline V gene data show CDR1 as MDHEN and CDR2 as SYDVKM. The CDR3 runs 12 residues. The CDR3: CASSLLAYEQYF. The DNA for the CDR3 is TGTGCCAGCAGTTTACTCGCCTACGAGCAGTACTTC.

This clone occurred many times. J is TRBJ2-5 and V is TRBV28; 9 bases line up with TRBD1. Per germline, CDR1 MDHEN and CDR2 SYDVKM. V shed 5 bases, J shed 7 bases, and the junction held 14 bases outside the gene matches. The CDR3 runs to 16 residues. DNA for the CDR3: TGTGCCAGCAGTGACCTCGGGACAGGGTATGTCGCGACCCAGTACTTC. Translated, it gives CASSDLGTGYVATQYF.

This clone has a handful of counts. The chain uses TRBV5-5 and TRBJ2-5, with TRBD1 matching 7 bases. The V gene's germline CDR1 is SGHKS and CDR2 YYEKEE (reference sequence). The ends lost 4 bases at V and 7 bases at J; junction bases unmatched: 10. The CDR3 extends over 14 amino acids. The CDR3 here is CASSHSDREGTQYF. The CDR3, as DNA: TGTGCCAGCAGCCACTCCGACAGGGAAGGGACCCAGTACTTC. The variable domain in full, completed from reference TRBV5-5 and TRBJ2-5, reads DAGVTQSPTHLIKTRGQQVTLRCSPISGHKSVSWYQQVLGQGPQFIFQYYEKEERGRGNFPDRFSARQFPNYSSELNVNALLLGDSALYLCASSHSDREGTQYFGPGTRLLVL.

With respect to this clone: Being one base from a much bigger clone, this may be a read error. The same CDR3 can be traced to other DNA sequences in this sample. This sequence joins TRBV3-1 and TRBJ2-1; D perhaps matches TRBD1 (5 bases). Germline CDR1 and CDR2: LGHDT and YNNKEL (reference sequence). CDR3 length equals 17 residues. DNA for the CDR3: TGTGCCAGCAGCCACGCTCTGGGAAGGGGCGGATACAATGAACAGTTCTTC. This gives the protein CASSHALGRGGYNEQFF.

The chain carries TRBV19 and TRBJ2-1; perhaps TRBD2 as D (5 bases). With 6 bases removed from V and 7 bases from J, the gap between germline ends came to 16 bases. Germline-derived CDR1 and CDR2 are LNHDA and SQIVND (reference sequence). CDR3 length equals 14 residues. The chain's CDR3 is CASRVRRSGNEQFF. CDR3 in DNA: TGTGCCAGTAGAGTAAGGCGATCGGGAAATGAGCAGTTCTTC. The full variable domain, in which reference TRBV19 and TRBJ2-1 provide the parts outside the CDR3, is DGGITQSPKYLFRKEGQNVTLSCEQNLNHDAMYWYRQDPGQGLRLIYYSQIVNDFQKGDIAEGYSVSREKKESFPLTVTSAQKNPTAFYLCASRVRRSGNEQFFGPGTRLTVL.

This clone has ten or more counts. The chain carries TRBV6-2 or TRBV6-3 and TRBJ1-5; TRBD1 might be the D (5 bases). V was shortened by 0 bases and J by 5 bases, with 14 bases between the two germline ends. Germline CDR1 reads MNHEY; CDR2 reads SVGEGT. The CDR3 runs 16 residues. CDR3 loop: CASSYSTEDKDQPQHF. DNA for the CDR3: TGTGCCAGCAGTTACTCGACGGAGGACAAGGATCAGCCCCAGCATTTT.

This sequence joins TRBV24-1 and TRBJ1-5; 7 bases agree with TRBD1. The CDR3 totals 17 residues. Germline loops: CDR1 KGHDR, CDR2 SFDVKD. The junction had 10 bases not matched to a gene; V was cut back by 0 bases and J by 6 bases. CDR3 loop: CATSDLSGTEVGQPQHF. CDR3 nucleotide sequence: TGTGCCACCAGTGATTTGTCCGGGACAGAAGTAGGTCAGCCCCAGCATTTT.

The V and J genes are TRBV28 and TRBJ2-1; D gene unclear. This CDR3 is built from 12 residues. Germline CDR1 and CDR2: MDHEN and SYDVKM. With 7 bases removed from V and 7 bases from J, the gap between germline ends came to 11 bases. CDR3 region: CASTEDPNEQFF. The CDR3, as DNA: TGTGCCAGCACCGAGGACCCAAATGAGCAGTTCTTC.

This clone was observed at least ten times. V usage is TRBV4-1 and J usage is TRBJ2-2; D not resolved. The V gene's germline CDR1 is MGHRA and CDR2 YSYEKL. CDR3 length: 13 amino acids. V was clipped by 4 bases and J by 6 bases, with 9 bases between them. DNA of the CDR3: TGCGCCAGCAGCCCAAGTCGGGCCGGGGAGCTGTTTTTT. Translated, it gives CASSPSRAGELFF.

Ten or more counts support this clone. This sequence joins TRBV9 and TRBJ1-2, with TRBD1 matching 7 bases. Germline values: CDR1 SGDLS, CDR2 YYNGEE. The CDR3 spans 14 residues. V trimming: 4 bases; J trimming: 7 bases; junction bases outside the gene matches: 10. The CDR3 spells CASSPRGDWGGYTF. The CDR3 DNA sequence: TGTGCCAGCAGCCCCAGGGGGGATTGGGGTGGCTACACCTTC.

This clone was picked up many times. This chain links TRBV12-3 or TRBV12-4 with TRBJ1-5; unclear D gene. This CDR3 is 13 amino acids long. V was pared by 6 bases and J by 5 bases, with 11 bases between. In nucleotides, the CDR3 is TGTGCCAGCAGGTTGACCGACCATCAGCCCCAGCATTTT. Protein: CASRLTDHQPQHF.